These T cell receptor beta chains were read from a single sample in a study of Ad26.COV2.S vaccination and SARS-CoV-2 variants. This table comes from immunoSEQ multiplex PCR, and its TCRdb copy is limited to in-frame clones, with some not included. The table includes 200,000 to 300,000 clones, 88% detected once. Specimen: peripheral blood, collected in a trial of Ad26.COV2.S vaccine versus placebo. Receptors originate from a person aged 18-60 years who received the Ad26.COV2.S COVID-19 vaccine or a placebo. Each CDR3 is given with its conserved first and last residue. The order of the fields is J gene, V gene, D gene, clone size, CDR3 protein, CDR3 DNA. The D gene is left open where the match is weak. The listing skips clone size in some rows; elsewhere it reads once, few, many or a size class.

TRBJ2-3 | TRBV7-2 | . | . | CASSLSLSSLTDTQYF | TGTGCCAGCAGCTTAAGTCTCTCTTCCCTCACAGATACGCAGTATTTT
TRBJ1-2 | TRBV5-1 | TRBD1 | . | CASRRDSNGYTF | TGCGCCAGCAGACGGGACAGTAATGGCTACACCTTC
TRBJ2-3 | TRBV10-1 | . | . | CASSESLSTDTQYF | TGCGCCAGCAGTGAGTCTCTTAGCACAGATACGCAGTATTTT
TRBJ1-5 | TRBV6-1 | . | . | CASSETGYGQPQHF | TGTGCCAGCAGTGAGACGGGATACGGCCAGCCCCAGCATTTT
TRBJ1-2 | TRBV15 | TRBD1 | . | CATSTRTGEVYGGYTF | TGTGCCACCAGCACCCGGACAGGGGAGGTTTATGGTGGCTACACCTTC
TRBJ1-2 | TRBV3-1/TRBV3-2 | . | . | CASSQATANYGYTF | TGTGCCAGCAGCCAAGCAACAGCTAACTATGGCTACACCTTC
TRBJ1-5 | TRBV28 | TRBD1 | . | CASETGGRNQPQHF | TGTGCCAGCGAGACAGGGGGTCGCAATCAGCCCCAGCATTTT
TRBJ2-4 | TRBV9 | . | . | CASSVGAGLGIDIQYF | TGTGCCAGCAGCGTAGGGGCGGGGCTGGGGATAGACATTCAGTACTTC
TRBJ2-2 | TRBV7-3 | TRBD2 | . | CASSPGLASGELFF | TGTGCCAGCAGCCCCGGACTAGCGTCCGGGGAGCTGTTTTTT
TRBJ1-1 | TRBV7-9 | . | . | CASSSTAGAEAFF | TGTGCCAGCAGCTCAACGGCTGGGGCTGAAGCTTTCTTT
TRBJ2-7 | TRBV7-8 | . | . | CASSSSRTVSYEQYF | TGTGCCAGCAGCTCCTCCAGGACCGTTTCTTACGAGCAGTACTTC
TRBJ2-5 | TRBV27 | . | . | CASSPPDSWEETQYF | TGTGCCAGCAGTCCCCCGGACTCGTGGGAAGAGACCCAGTACTTC
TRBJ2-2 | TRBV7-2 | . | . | CASSSDSTTGELFF | TGTGCCAGCAGCTCGGACAGTACCACCGGGGAGCTGTTTTTT
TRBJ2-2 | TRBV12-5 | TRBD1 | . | CASGAAGTGGTGELFF | TGTGCTAGTGGGGCCGCGGGGACAGGGGGGACCGGGGAGCTGTTTTTT
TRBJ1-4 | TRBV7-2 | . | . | CASSLTATNEKLFF | TGTGCCAGCAGCTTGACAGCAACTAATGAAAAACTGTTTTTT
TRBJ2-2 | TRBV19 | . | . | CASSSNTGELFF | TGTGCCAGTAGCTCCAACACCGGGGAGCTGTTTTTT
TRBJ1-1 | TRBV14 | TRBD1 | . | CASSFLGQGPMNTEAFF | TGTGCCAGCAGTTTCCTCGGACAGGGCCCTATGAACACTGAAGCTTTCTTT
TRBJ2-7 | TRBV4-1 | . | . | CASSQGRGHEQYF | TGCGCCAGCAGCCAAGGTAGGGGCCACGAGCAGTACTTC
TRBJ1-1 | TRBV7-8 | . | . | CASSLQGWGTEAFF | TGTGCCAGCAGCTTACAGGGGTGGGGGACTGAAGCTTTCTTT
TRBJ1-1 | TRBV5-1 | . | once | CASSQQGVNTEAFF | TGCGCCAGCAGCCAACAGGGTGTGAACACTGAAGCTTTCTTT
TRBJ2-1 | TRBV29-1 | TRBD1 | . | CSVDGQGRGNEQFF | TGCAGCGTTGACGGACAGGGTAGGGGCAATGAGCAGTTCTTC
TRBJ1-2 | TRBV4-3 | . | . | CASSQNPDVSYGYTF | TGCGCCAGCAGCCAAAACCCTGACGTAAGCTATGGCTACACCTTC
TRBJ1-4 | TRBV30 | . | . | CAWSHRGVGEKLFF | TGTGCCTGGAGCCATCGAGGGGTCGGGGAAAAACTGTTTTTT
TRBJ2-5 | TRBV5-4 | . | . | CASSLGLAKYQETQYF | TGTGCCAGCAGCTTGGGTCTAGCGAAGTACCAAGAGACCCAGTACTTC
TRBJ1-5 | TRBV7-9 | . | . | CASSLTGANQPQHF | TGTGCCAGCAGCTTAACGGGGGCCAATCAGCCCCAGCATTTT
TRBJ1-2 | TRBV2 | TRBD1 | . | CASLYDREPKYGYTF | TGTGCCAGCCTATATGACAGGGAACCTAAATATGGCTACACCTTC
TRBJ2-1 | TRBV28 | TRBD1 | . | CASRGRDRGRNEQFF | TGTGCCAGCAGAGGCCGGGACAGGGGACGCAATGAGCAGTTCTTC
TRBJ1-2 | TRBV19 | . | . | CASSILAGWDGYTF | TGTGCCAGTAGTATCTTAGCGGGTTGGGATGGCTACACCTTC
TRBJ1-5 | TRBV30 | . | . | CAWSDRRDQPQHF | TGTGCCTGGAGTGACCGTCGTGATCAGCCCCAGCATTTT
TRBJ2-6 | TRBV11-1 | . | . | CASSPRAASGANVLTF | TGTGCCAGCAGCCCTCGGGCGGCGAGTGGGGCCAACGTCCTGACTTTC
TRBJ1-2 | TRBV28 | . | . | CASNSVVGNYGYTF | TGTGCCAGCAACTCGGTCGTTGGAAACTATGGCTACACCTTC
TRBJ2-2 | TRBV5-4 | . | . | CASSLVVGELFF | TGTGCCAGCAGCTTGGTTGTCGGGGAGCTGTTTTTT
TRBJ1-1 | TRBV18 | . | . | CASSPEMGSEAFF | TGTGCCAGCTCACCAGAAATGGGAAGTGAAGCTTTCTTT
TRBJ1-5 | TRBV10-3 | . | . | CAISDILKVDQPQHF | TGTGCCATCAGTGATATTCTAAAGGTGGATCAGCCCCAGCATTTT
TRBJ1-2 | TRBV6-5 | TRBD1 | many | CASRGTGMSYGYTF | TGTGCCAGCAGGGGGACAGGGATGTCCTATGGCTACACCTTC
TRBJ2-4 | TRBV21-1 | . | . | CASSKSLQKPKNIQYF | TGTGCCAGCAGCAAATCTTTACAGAAGCCCAAAAACATTCAGTACTTC
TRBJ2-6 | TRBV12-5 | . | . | CASGPTGRTSSGANVLTF | TGTGCTAGTGGCCCGACAGGCAGAACGAGCTCTGGGGCCAACGTCCTGACTTTC
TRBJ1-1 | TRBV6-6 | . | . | CASHFGPPGAFF | TGTGCCAGCCATTTTGGTCCCCCCGGAGCTTTCTTT
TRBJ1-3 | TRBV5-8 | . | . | CASSLMGGSGNTIYF | TGTGCCAGCAGCCTGATGGGGGGCTCTGGAAACACCATATATTTT
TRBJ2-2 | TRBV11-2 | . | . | CASSLWLKIPNTGELFF | TGTGCCAGCAGCCTCTGGTTGAAGATTCCGAACACCGGGGAGCTGTTTTTT
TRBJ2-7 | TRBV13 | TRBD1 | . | CASSLVGRGSEEQYF | TGTGCCAGCAGCTTAGTTGGCAGGGGGTCGGAAGAGCAGTACTTC
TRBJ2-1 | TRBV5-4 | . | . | CASSKGLRYNEQFF | TGTGCCAGCAGCAAGGGACTCCGTTACAATGAGCAGTTCTTC
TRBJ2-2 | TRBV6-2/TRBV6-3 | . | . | CASSYSRSGLGTGELFF | TGTGCCAGCAGTTACTCGAGATCAGGGCTCGGCACCGGGGAGCTGTTTTTT
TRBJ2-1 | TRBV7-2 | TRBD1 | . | CASSWGQGPQGVGEQFF | TGTGCCAGCAGCTGGGGACAGGGGCCACAAGGGGTGGGTGAGCAGTTCTTC
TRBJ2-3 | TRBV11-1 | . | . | CASTLLGTDTQYF | TGTGCCAGCACCCTACTAGGGACAGATACGCAGTATTTT
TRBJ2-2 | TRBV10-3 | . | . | CAIEGTKNTGELFF | TGTGCCATCGAGGGGACCAAGAACACCGGGGAGCTGTTTTTT
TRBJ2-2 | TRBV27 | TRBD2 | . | CASSLSAGGTFTGELFF | TGTGCCAGCAGTTTATCAGCGGGGGGGACTTTCACCGGGGAGCTGTTTTTT
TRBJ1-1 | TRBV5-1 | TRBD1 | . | CASSPGQGAWNTEAFF | TGCGCCAGCAGCCCCGGACAGGGGGCTTGGAACACTGAAGCTTTCTTT
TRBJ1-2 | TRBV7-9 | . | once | CASSFTPGTATF | TGTGCCAGCAGCTTTACCCCGGGGACGGCCACCTTC
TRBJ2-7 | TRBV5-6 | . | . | CASSPNAYEQYF | TGTGCCAGCAGTCCGAACGCCTACGAGCAGTACTTC
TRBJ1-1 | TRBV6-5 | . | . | CAIRGANTEAFF | TGTGCCATCCGGGGGGCGAACACTGAAGCTTTCTTT
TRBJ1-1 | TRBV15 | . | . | CATSRDKVTIEAFF | TGTGCCACCAGCAGAGATAAGGTTACCATTGAAGCTTTCTTT
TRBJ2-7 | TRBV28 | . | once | CASSKDRARGVQYF | TGTGCCAGCAGCAAGGACAGGGCCCGGGGGGTGCAGTACTTC
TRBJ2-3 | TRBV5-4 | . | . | CASGLGFTSTDTQYF | TGTGCCAGCGGCTTGGGGTTTACTAGCACAGATACGCAGTATTTT
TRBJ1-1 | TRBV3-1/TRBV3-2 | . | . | CASSQETSLTEAFF | TGTGCCAGCAGCCAAGAGACTAGCCTCACTGAAGCTTTCTTT
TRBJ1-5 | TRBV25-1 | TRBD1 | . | CASSETGGGGNQPQHF | TGTGCCAGCAGTGAGACAGGGGGAGGGGGCAATCAGCCCCAGCATTTT
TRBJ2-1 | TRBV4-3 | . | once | CASSQEYQGVPYNEQFF | TGCGCCAGCAGCCAAGAATACCAGGGCGTGCCCTACAATGAGCAGTTCTTC
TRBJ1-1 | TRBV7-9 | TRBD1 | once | CASSPTGGWDTEAFF | TGTGCCAGCAGCCCCACAGGGGGATGGGACACTGAAGCTTTCTTT
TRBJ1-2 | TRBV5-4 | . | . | CASSQLRESPNYGYTF | TGTGCCAGCAGCCAACTGCGGGAGTCCCCCAACTATGGCTACACCTTC
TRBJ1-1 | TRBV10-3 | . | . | CAIGDNRNTEAFF | TGTGCCATCGGGGACAACCGGAACACTGAAGCTTTCTTT